Shown below are 32 T cell receptor beta chains from a single sample sequenced in a study of shared clonotypes between healthy human individuals. Profiled with immunoSEQ multiplex PCR; TCRdb holds only in-frame clones, not every one. The sample shows some 2,000,000 clones, approximately 96% of them seen only once. Material: naive CD4+ T cells sorted from blood. Subset given: CD45RA+ positively selected. Receptor source: a man in his late teens or twenties in good health.

This chain joins TRBV10-1 and TRBJ2-3; 7 bases map to TRBD2. This CDR3 contains 13 residues. Germline trimming cut 5 bases from V and 2 bases from J; bases unmatched to any gene: 1. The germline V gene encodes CDR1 WNHNN and CDR2 SYGVQD (reference sequence). The CDR3 loop reads CASSRDYTDTQYF. The CDR3 coding sequence is TGCGCCAGCAGTCGGGACTACACAGATACGCAGTATTTT.

The V gene is TRBV11-3, the J gene TRBJ2-1; 10 bases map to TRBD2. This CDR3 spans 16 amino acids. Germline CDR1 and CDR2: SGHNT and YENEEA. V dropped 3 bases and J dropped 5; count of bases not matched to a gene: 7. CDR3 bases: TGTGCCAGCAGCTTTCAACTAGCGGGGCATAACAATGAGCAGTTCTTC. Its protein product is CASSFQLAGHNNEQFF. The full variable domain, completed using reference TRBV11-3 and TRBJ2-1, is EAGVVQSPRYKIIEKKQPVAFWCNPISGHNTLYWYLQNLGQGPELLIRYENEEAVDDSQLPKDRFSAERLKGVDSTLKIQPAELGDSAVYLCASSFQLAGHNNEQFFGPGTRLTVL.

V usage is TRBV28 and J usage is TRBJ1-2; 8 bases fit TRBD1. The CDR3 covers 15 residues. With 6 bases clipped from V and 7 bases from J, the junction kept 13 bases outside the gene matches. From germline, CDR1 is MDHEN and CDR2 SYDVKM. CDR3 residues: CASSLSAGGAFGYTF. Written as DNA, the CDR3 is TGTGCCAGCAGCCTCTCCGCAGGGGGCGCCTTTGGCTACACCTTC.

A remark on this clone: Other DNA sequences in the sample encode the same CDR3. The V and J genes are TRBV6-1 and TRBJ2-5, with TRBD1 matching 10 bases. There are 14 residues in the CDR3. In germline, CDR1 is MNHNS, CDR2 SASEGT. J lost 1 base, V lost 5 bases, and 1 base had no gene match. CDR3 amino acids: CASSRTGGQETQYF. For the CDR3, the DNA is TGTGCCAGCAGTAGGACAGGGGGCCAAGAGACCCAGTACTTC.

CDR3 sequence: CASSNSSRSTEQYF. CDR3 DNA: TGTGCCAGTAGTAACTCCTCTAGGTCCACCGAGCAGTACTTC. This chain connects TRBV19 to TRBJ2-7, with no clear D. Germline V lookup: CDR1 LNHDA, CDR2 SQIVND (reference sequence). The CDR3 spans 14 residues. V shed 4 bases and J shed 6 bases, with 16 bases lying between them.

This clone was seen just once. This rearrangement joins TRBV11-2 to TRBJ1-6; 8 positions agree with TRBD1. In germline, CDR1 is SGHAT, CDR2 FQNNGV. There are 18 residues in the CDR3. Trimming at V came to 5 bases and at J to 6 bases, leaving 15 bases not matched to a gene. The CDR3 sequence: CASSPRTGIGISNSPLHF. The CDR3, as DNA: TGTGCCAGCAGCCCACGGACAGGGATTGGAATTAGTAATTCACCCCTCCACTTT. Using reference TRBV11-2 and TRBJ1-6 for the parts outside the CDR3, the full variable domain is EAGVAQSPRYKIIEKRQSVAFWCNPISGHATLYWYQQILGQGPKLLIQFQNNGVVDDSQLPKDRFSAERLKGVDSTLKIQPAKLEDSAVYLCASSPRTGIGISNSPLHFGNGTRLTVT.

To note about this clone: This CDR3 is also generated by other DNA sequences in the sample. The DNA for the CDR3 is TGTGCCAGCAGCCTCGGACAGAAAGAGACCCAGTACTTC. This codes for CASSLGQKETQYF. The V call is TRBV7-9, the J call TRBJ2-5, with a tentative D call TRBD1 (6 bases). Germline assignment: CDR1 SEHNR and CDR2 FQNEAQ (reference sequence). Trimming shortened V by 5 bases and J by 3 bases, and 10 bases separated the two germline ends. CDR3 length: 13 residues.

This rearrangement joins TRBV11-2 to TRBJ2-7; 10 bases fit TRBD2. This CDR3 comprises 15 residues. V lost 5 bases, J lost 2 bases, and 6 bases stayed unmatched. Looked up from germline, CDR1 is SGHAT and CDR2 is FQNNGV. The CDR3 spells CASSPGLAVPYEQYF. The CDR3 region has the DNA TGTGCCAGCAGCCCCGGACTAGCGGTCCCCTACGAGCAGTACTTC.

For the CDR3, the DNA is TGCGCCAGCAGCTTCGGACAGGGGAGTTCCTACGAGCAGTACTTC. Translating it yields CASSFGQGSSYEQYF. V usage is TRBV5-1 and J usage is TRBJ2-7; 9 nucleotides match TRBD1. Losses at the gene ends were 2 bases for V and 1 base for J; bases not matched to a gene: 4. This CDR3 has 15 amino acids. Germline CDR1 and CDR2: SGHRS and YFSETQ.

The rearrangement links TRBV5-1 to TRBJ2-7; 9 positions agree with TRBD2. V dropped 5 bases and J dropped 6; count of bases not matched to a gene: 0. The CDR3 sequence is 11 residues long. The V gene's germline CDR1 is SGHRS and CDR2 YFSETQ. The CDR3 coding sequence is TGCGCCAGCAGACTAGCGGGCGAGCAGTACTTC. This sequence encodes CASRLAGEQYF.

The CDR3 region is CASSVTSLSGANVLTF. The CDR3 DNA reads TGTGCCAGCAGCGTAACAAGTCTCTCTGGGGCCAACGTCCTGACTTTC. The gene calls are TRBV9 and TRBJ2-6; D remains unclear. Trimming left V 1 base short and J 0 bases short, with 8 bases between. The CDR3 has 16 residues. The germline gives CDR1 SGDLS, CDR2 YYNGEE.

The chain couples TRBV4-1 to TRBJ1-2, with 12 positions matching TRBD1. This CDR3 comprises 18 residues. V shed 0 bases, J shed 6 bases, and the junction held 11 bases outside the gene matches. Germline CDR1 and CDR2: MGHRA and YSYEKL. Here the CDR3 reads CASSQDWDRGLSKNGYTF. CDR3 bases: TGCGCCAGCAGCCAAGACTGGGACAGGGGGCTTTCGAAGAATGGCTACACCTTC.

The V gene is TRBV28, the J gene TRBJ1-4, with 10 bases fitting TRBD1. Germline CDR1 MDHEN, CDR2 SYDVKM. The junction had 6 bases not matched to a gene; V was cut back by 7 bases and J by 7 bases. CDR3 length equals 14 residues. The DNA for the CDR3 is TGTGCCAGCACCCGGACAGGGGGGAGTGAAAAACTGTTTTTT. This gives the protein CASTRTGGSEKLFF.

This clone has just a few counts. Written as DNA, the CDR3 is TGTGCCAGCAGCTTGGAGCGGGCGGCCTACGAGCAGTACTTC. Residues: CASSLERAAYEQYF. The genes are TRBV5-4 and TRBJ2-5, with TRBD2 as a possible D gene (6 bases). TRBJ2-7 matches the DNA end more closely, so the J call is doubtful. The CDR3 length is 14 residues. The germline V gene encodes CDR1 SGHNT and CDR2 YYREEE (reference sequence).

The chain couples TRBV30 to TRBJ2-4; TRBD1 agrees at 7 bases. This CDR3 is 16 amino acids long. CDR1 is GTSNPN, CDR2 SVGIG, per germline (reference sequence). V lost 7 bases, J lost 4 bases, and 16 bases stayed unmatched. DNA for the CDR3: TGTGCCTTAGGACAGGAGCACGTTATGTGGAAAAACATTCAGTACTTC. It encodes CALGQEHVMWKNIQYF.

The J gene is TRBJ2-2, the V gene TRBV5-1; possible D gene TRBD1, 5 bases. The CDR3 length is 14 residues. Germline V CDR1 and CDR2: SGHRS, YFSETQ. V was pared by 4 bases and J by 0 bases, with 7 bases between. CDR3 loop: CASSQGTNTGELFF. As DNA, the CDR3 is TGCGCCAGCAGCCAGGGAACGAACACCGGGGAGCTGTTTTTT. The variable domain in full, with the rest retrieved from reference TRBV5-1 and TRBJ2-2, is KAGVTQTPRYLIKTRGQQVTLSCSPISGHRSVSWYQQTPGQGLQFLFEYFSETQRNKGNFPGRFSGRQFSNSRSEMNVSTLELGDSALYLCASSQGTNTGELFFGEGSRLTVL.

V and J are TRBV5-1 and TRBJ2-2, with TRBD1 matching over 11 bases. The germline V gene encodes CDR1 SGHRS and CDR2 YFSETQ. V trimming: 3 bases; J trimming: 7 bases; junction bases outside the gene matches: 5. The CDR3 covers 15 residues. The CDR3 DNA reads as TGCGCCAGCAGCTCAAGGACAGGGGGCGGCGGGGAGCTGTTTTTT. Protein: CASSSRTGGGGELFF.

The V gene is TRBV27, the J gene TRBJ2-7, with a weak D call TRBD2 (6 bases). The CDR3 spans 13 residues. Germline lookup yields CDR1 MNHEY and CDR2 SMNVEV (reference sequence). V lost 10 bases to trimming and J lost 2 bases, with 15 bases between them. Here the CDR3 reads CATSWRGPYEQYF. The CDR3 nucleotides read TGTGCCACCTCATGGAGGGGTCCCTACGAGCAGTACTTC.

The CDR3 nucleotides read TGCGCCAGCAGCTTGCGGGGGGAGACTGGAAACACCATATATTTT. Translation: CASSLRGETGNTIYF. The genes are TRBV5-1 and TRBJ1-3; a weak D match, TRBD1 (5 bases). V lost 1 base to trimming and J lost 2 bases, with 10 bases between them. The germline CDR1 and CDR2 sequences are SGHRS and YFSETQ. This CDR3 region has 15 residues.

The chain is built from TRBV21-1 and TRBJ2-7; the table's D call of TRBD1 was not tested on the DNA. TRBV21-1 is reported as a pseudogene. CDR3 length: 17 residues. CDR3 DNA sequence: TGTGCCAGCAGCAACACTTGGCGGGGGGACAGGGGATACGAGCAGTACTTC. Translation: CASSNTWRGDRGYEQYF.

The CDR3 region is CAWSVGPDRGLGDEQYF. For the CDR3, the DNA is TGTGCCTGGAGTGTTGGCCCCGACAGGGGGCTAGGCGACGAGCAGTACTTC. J is TRBJ2-7 and V is TRBV30; 10 bases align to TRBD1. CDR1 is GTSNPN and CDR2 is SVGIG in the germline V gene (reference sequence). The CDR3 is 17 residues long. Germline trimming cut 0 bases from V and 5 bases from J; bases unmatched to any gene: 13.

The J gene is TRBJ1-2, the V gene TRBV27; perhaps TRBD1 as D (5 bases). Germline lookup yields CDR1 MNHEY and CDR2 SMNVEV (reference sequence). The CDR3 loop spans 15 amino acids. Trimming pared 3 bases from V and 2 bases from J, leaving 13 bases between. The DNA of the CDR3 is TGTGCCAGCAGTTTTACTACGGGGCCAAACTATGGCTACACCTTC. It translates to CASSFTTGPNYGYTF.

J is TRBJ2-1 and V is TRBV7-8; perhaps TRBD2 as D (6 bases). Germline CDR1 reads SGHVS; CDR2 reads FQNEAQ. This CDR3 contains 17 residues. Trimming cost V 1 base and J 0 bases, with 13 bases left between them. The CDR3 DNA is TGTGCCAGCAGCTTAGAGCCTCGGGGGAGCTCCTACAATGAGCAGTTCTTC. Translating gives CASSLEPRGSSYNEQFF.

Regarding this clone: The same CDR3 can be traced to other DNA sequences in this sample. The chain links TRBV6-5 to TRBJ1-6; D perhaps matches TRBD1 (5 bases). In germline, CDR1 is MNHEY, CDR2 SVGAGI. V was clipped by 4 bases and J by 7 bases, with 11 bases between them. The CDR3 loop spans 14 amino acids. The CDR3 bases are TGTGCCAGCAGTTCCGGCCAGGGAAATTCACCCCTCCACTTT. Translation: CASSSGQGNSPLHF.

Here the CDR3 reads CATSRDMGISYEQYF. The CDR3 region has the DNA TGTGCCACCAGCAGAGATATGGGGATCTCCTACGAGCAGTACTTC. The rearrangement links TRBV15 to TRBJ2-7; D not certain. This CDR3 region has 15 residues. Germline V gene data show CDR1 as LNHNV and CDR2 as YYDKDF (reference sequence). V was pared by 0 bases and J by 0 bases, with 9 bases between.

The genes are TRBV2 and TRBJ2-6; no definite D call. CDR3 size: 16 residues. Trimming shortened V by 4 bases and J by 0 bases, and 10 bases separated the two germline ends. Germline CDR1 is SNHLY and CDR2 is FYNNEI. The CDR3 nucleotides read TGTGCCAGCAGTGGGCAGTTCCCCTCTGGGGCCAACGTCCTGACTTTC. Protein sequence: CASSGQFPSGANVLTF.

J is TRBJ2-5 and V is TRBV2, with D unclear. The CDR3 is made up of 11 amino acids. The germline CDR1 and CDR2 sequences are SNHLY and FYNNEI. Trimming stripped 7 bases from V and 5 bases from J, with 8 bases between. The chain's CDR3 is CASTGLETQYF. The CDR3 DNA sequence: TGTGCCAGCACTGGGTTGGAGACCCAGTACTTC.

The chain is built from TRBV2 and TRBJ1-4; D not certain. Germline CDR1 reads SNHLY; CDR2 reads FYNNEI. The CDR3 extends over 13 amino acids. V lost 5 bases and J 5 bases, leaving 9 bases between the germline ends. The CDR3 DNA reads TGTGCCAGCAGTAGGTTAAGCAATGAAAAACTGTTTTTT. It encodes CASSRLSNEKLFF.

The chain combines TRBV7-9 with TRBJ1-1, with TRBD1 as a possible D gene (5 bases). V was pared by 7 bases and J by 3 bases, with 18 bases between. This CDR3 spans 15 amino acids. Germline V gene data show CDR1 as SEHNR and CDR2 as FQNEAQ (reference sequence). As DNA, the CDR3 is TGTGCCAGCACCCTATTCAGACTGGGGGACACTGAAGCTTTCTTT. Its protein is CASTLFRLGDTEAFF.

The chain links TRBV7-9 to TRBJ2-3; 13 positions agree with TRBD2. The CDR3 loop spans 16 amino acids. The junction had 8 bases not matched to a gene; V was cut back by 5 bases and J by 6 bases. Germline CDR1 SEHNR, CDR2 FQNEAQ (reference sequence). The chain's CDR3 is CASSAPGLAGWDTQYF. In nucleotides, the CDR3 is TGTGCCAGCAGCGCGCCGGGACTAGCGGGATGGGATACGCAGTATTTT.

V gene TRBV11-3 combines with J gene TRBJ2-7; 13 bases are a match to TRBD2. Germline V gives CDR1 SGHNT, CDR2 YENEEA. The CDR3 spans 15 residues. The ends lost 5 bases at V and 6 bases at J; junction bases unmatched: 7. CDR3 protein: CASSPGLAGEGEQYF. The DNA of the CDR3 is TGTGCCAGCAGCCCAGGACTAGCGGGAGAGGGCGAGCAGTACTTC.

The rearrangement joins TRBV7-9 to TRBJ2-3; weak D call: TRBD1 (6 bases). The germline gives CDR1 SEHNR, CDR2 FQNEAQ (reference sequence). V gave up 5 bases and J gave up 0 bases, with 12 bases separating them. There are 15 residues in the CDR3. In DNA form, the CDR3 reads TGTGCCAGCAGCCCTGGAGACAGGAGCACAGATACGCAGTATTTT. Protein product: CASSPGDRSTDTQYF.